A few counts support the clone carrying this TCR beta chain. The antigen is undetermined. A much larger clonotype is one base distant, so this may be a read error. These data are taken from a study of graft-versus-host responses after intestinal transplantation. Study summary: After anti-thymocyte globulin induction, recipients took tacrolimus and steroids for approximately three years. Study-wide findings and caveats: High graft-versus-host to host-versus-graft clonal ratios were seen in allografts of patients with graft-donor T cell macrochimerism. Recipient bone marrow held GvH clones, some seen earlier in ileum or blood.

Germline V gives CDR1 MNHNS, CDR2 SASEGT. V shed 1 base and J 6 bases; nucleotides not matched to a gene: 0. The CDR3 runs to 15 residues. The assay was immunoSEQ multiplex PCR, and TCRdb's table has in-frame clones only and misses some. The sample contains around 97,000 clones, 90% to 95% of which appear only once. This clonotype was obtained from a human donor who received an intestinal transplant. The rearrangement links TRBV6-1 to TRBJ2-1; 13 bases are a match to TRBD2. The starting material was unstimulated CD8+ T cells sorted from spleen or lymph node cells, obtained before intestinal transplant. The CDR3 DNA is TGTGCCAGCAGTGAAGGGACTAGCGGGAGCAATGAGCAGTTCTTC. This translates into CASSEGTSGSNEQFF.